This T cell receptor (beta chain) derives from a study of blood T cell repertoires in COVID-19 (dated by TCRdb to about 2020). Turning to the overall study: Samples from collaborators originated in the United States, Italy and Spain and spanned both the acute and convalescent phases of COVID-19. The repertoires were released in a freely available public database intended as a resource for research on the immune response to SARS-CoV-2. HLA class I and class II types, where available, came from metadata supplied by the sample provider rather than from assay-based typing. The samples were drawn from two sources: the first 160 participants of the ongoing ImmuneRACE study, and approximately 1,300 subjects contributed by 6 global collaborators. The sample metadata nearly always contained a de-identified subject ID, COVID-19 status, age in years and sex. Deeply sampled blood TCRbeta repertoires from subjects exposed to, actively infected with, or recovered from COVID-19 were included in the dataset. The prospective study material was composed of cDNA or gDNA derived from T cells, B-cell-depleted T cells, or PBMCs.

Germline trimming amounts to 5 bases on V and 1 base on J, with 9 as the count of junction bases outside the gene matches. Reading from cysteine to phenylalanine, the CDR3 counts 17 amino acids. Of the read, only the CDR3 DNA is kept; its 51 bases are in frame from base 1. CDR1 LNHDA and CDR2 SQIVND are derived from the germline V gene (reference sequence). Beyond this particular receptor, the publication reports: Clinical and demographic metadata were provided uncurated, with the amount varying by source and participant.

Comments on this clone: Its antigen has not been determined. No quality values exist for individual bases; no much larger clone is one base distant.

TCRbeta CDR3 regions were amplified from genomic DNA using the immunoSEQ Assay, a bias-controlled multiplex PCR. The source study handled its data this way. Within the assay, amplification of reference gene primers was used to estimate how many nucleated cells each sample contained. To quantify the absolute abundance of each unique TCRbeta CDR3 rearrangement, sequence reads were collapsed and filtered. Productive Simpson clonality was computed per sample as the square root of Simpson's diversity index over productive rearrangements. TCRdb mirrors the immuneACCESS table, restricted to in-frame sequences. Some clones are absent from its copies; in checked studies, under half trace to an unresolved V gene, and the reason for the others is unknown. Clone size and V and J calls were adopted from that table, with D and trimming inferred from the DNA. For this sample there are approximately 150,000 clones; 88% appear just once. Together, the top ten hold about 1.6% of the sample.

The collaborating institutions used their own protocols to collect whole blood in K2EDTA tubes. For TCRbeta analysis, collaborators shipped samples as frozen whole blood, isolated PBMCs, or DNA extracted from either of those sample types. The sequence links TRBV19 to TRBJ2-5, with TRBD2 identical over 11 junction bases. The receptor comes from a woman aged 55-75 years with acute or convalescent COVID-19. The material sequenced was peripheral blood. The DNA reads as follows: TGTGCCAGTAGTCAGCGGGGGCTAGCGGGGGGCCAAGAGACCCAGTACTTC. Its protein is CASSQRGLAGGQETQYF.